These 7 T cell receptor beta chains share one sample of origin, sequenced in a study of OX40 agonist ivuxolimab in advanced cancers. Repertoires were generated with immunoSEQ multiplex PCR, while TCRdb's copy carries only in-frame clones and drops some. The sample holds some 52,000 clones, approximately 95% seen once. The material was CD4+ or CD8+ T cells sorted from blood, obtained in a trial of the OX40 agonist ivuxolimab. The receptors stem from an adult with an advanced solid tumor such as melanoma, head and neck, liver or kidney cancer.

The chain employs TRBV19 and TRBJ1-5, with 7 bases identical to TRBD1. Per germline, CDR1 LNHDA and CDR2 SQIVND (reference sequence). After removal of 3 bases from V and 3 bases from J, the junction contained 11 bases not matched to a gene. This CDR3 contains 17 residues. The CDR3 DNA sequence: TGTGCCAGTAGTATCGCAGGGACAGTCCGCCCCAATCAGCCCCAGCATTTT. This encodes CASSIAGTVRPNQPQHF.

The chain links TRBV13 to TRBJ2-5; TRBD1 matches 8 bases. V dropped 6 bases and J dropped 5; count of bases not matched to a gene: 8. Germline loops: CDR1 PRHDT, CDR2 FYEKMQ (reference sequence). The CDR3 contains 14 residues. CDR3 sequence reads: CASSLQGDRETQYF. In DNA, the CDR3 is TGTGCCAGCAGTTTACAGGGGGATAGGGAGACCCAGTACTTC.

The chain employs TRBV27 and TRBJ1-4, with 9 bases matching TRBD1. The CDR3 consists of 11 residues. Germline V CDR1 and CDR2: MNHEY, SMNVEV (reference sequence). Trimming took 8 bases from V and 10 from J; bases not matched to a gene: 2. CDR3 DNA: TGTGCCAGCGGGACAGGGTTAAAACTGTTTTTT. Protein product: CASGTGLKLFF.

Ten or more counts support this clone. This sequence joins TRBV28 and TRBJ2-7; 7 bases fit TRBD1. Trimming removed 10 bases from V and 3 bases from J; junction bases left unmatched: 12. The CDR3 is 14 residues long. Looked up from germline, CDR1 is MDHEN and CDR2 is SYDVKM. CDR3 residues: CAISSTYRGYEQYF. The CDR3 DNA reads TGTGCCATCAGCAGTACCTACAGGGGCTACGAGCAGTACTTC.

The rearrangement joins TRBV6-5 to TRBJ2-7; 9 bases are shared with TRBD1. Germline CDR1 MNHEY, CDR2 SVGAGI. This CDR3 comprises 15 residues. The V segment lost 1 base and the J segment 7 bases; nucleotides outside the gene matches: 8. This CDR3 reads CASSYFDRGAWEQYF. In nucleotides, the CDR3 is TGTGCCAGCAGTTACTTCGACAGGGGGGCTTGGGAGCAGTACTTC.

The chain links TRBV19 to TRBJ2-7, with 8 bases identical to TRBD2. The CDR3 covers 15 residues. The ends lost 3 bases at V and 3 bases at J; junction bases unmatched: 7. Germline V gene sequence: CDR1 LNHDA, CDR2 SQIVND (reference sequence). The CDR3 sequence: CASSIVLAGYYEQYF. The CDR3 nucleotides read TGTGCCAGTAGTATCGTATTAGCGGGGTACTACGAGCAGTACTTC. Using reference TRBV19 and TRBJ2-7 for the parts outside the CDR3, the full variable domain is DGGITQSPKYLFRKEGQNVTLSCEQNLNHDAMYWYRQDPGQGLRLIYYSQIVNDFQKGDIAEGYSVSREKKESFPLTVTSAQKNPTAFYLCASSIVLAGYYEQYFGPGTRLTVT.

The J gene is TRBJ2-7, the V gene TRBV27; 11 bases map to TRBD1. Germline-derived CDR1 and CDR2 are MNHEY and SMNVEV (reference sequence). This CDR3 comprises 14 residues. J was trimmed by 6 bases and V by 5 bases; bases with no gene match: 6. The CDR3: CASSLGQGAVEQYF. The CDR3 bases are TGTGCCAGCAGTCTCGGACAGGGGGCGGTCGAGCAGTACTTC.